This T cell receptor beta chain was documented in a study of blood T cells in healthy people across ages (dated by TCRdb to the mid-2010s). In terms of the full investigation: In model experiments, template switching captured roughly one uniquely barcoded TCR beta cDNA molecule for every two T cells. To avoid experimental bias, donors of different ages were distributed randomly across sequencing lanes. The donors were split into four age groups: young (average 16 years), middle-aged (about 40), aged (over 55) and long-lived (roughly 80). Using deep sequencing normalized with unique cDNA molecular identifiers, the study measured how TCR beta repertoire diversity changes with age. Using the same blood draw, the study looked at two additional independent replicas of 1 million unique cDNA reads for two donors, one aged 18 to 30 and the other aged 80 or older.

Donors were around 37 systemically healthy Caucasian individuals from Russia aged 6 to 90 years. Around 9.8 milliliters of peripheral blood were collected from each donor into EDTA-treated Vacutainer tubes. Ficoll-Paque density-gradient centrifugation was used to isolate PBMCs, with at least 6.5 million per sample. Total RNA, at least 6 micrograms per sample, was extracted from PBMCs with Trizol reagent. For every donor, flow cytometry on a PBMC aliquot measured the percentage of naive CD45RAhigh/CD27high T cells. In the case of this clonotype: Its antigen is still unknown. Nothing much larger sits one base from this clone, and base qualities are not available.

V lost 6 bases and J lost 9 bases; the stretch between them is 15 bases long. As encoded in the germline V gene (reference sequence), CDR1 is MNHEY while CDR2 is SMNVEV. There are 13 amino acids in the CDR3, from cysteine to phenylalanine inclusive. The read is trimmed to its CDR3 DNA, 39 bases read in frame from base 1. Broad study findings and their caveats: Estimates of total diversity based on one million sequenced T cells were considered lower bounds and underestimates. Observed TCR beta diversity per million T cells fell roughly linearly with age, and a significant reduction was already apparent by age around 44. Because the CMV infection status of the donors was unknown, age-related changes in expanded clonotypes may potentially have been confounded. Compared with the aged group, more naive CD4+ T cells, fewer expanded clones and increased TCR diversity were shown by the long-lived group, suggesting age selection. Because profiling used bulk unsorted PBMCs, naive and antigen-experienced compartments could not be compared conclusively. Observed TCR beta diversity correlated strongly with the percentage of naive T cells measured by flow cytometry.

The library was made by 5' RACE. Sequencing was carried out with an Illumina HiSeq 2500. A second PCR of about 7 to 12 cycles was performed with a sample-barcoded 5' primer and a J-beta primer mix. Each TCR beta cDNA molecule received a unique molecular identifier from a template-switch 5' adaptor carrying 12 random nucleotides. Each sample yielded at least 2.5 million CDR3-containing paired-end reads. First-strand cDNA was synthesized from all RNA with the Mint cDNA synthesis kit, primed by a TRBC-specific oligonucleotide. After uracil-DNA glycosylase treatment, a first 18-cycle PCR used universal primers M1SS and BC2_uni_R on all cDNA. In the original analysis: For normalization, 1 million high-quality reads, each with a distinct molecular identifier, were randomly selected from each sample. Instead of being binned into consensus sequences, reads with shared molecular identifiers were discarded. MiTCR, with a Q25 quality threshold and the strictest error-elimination algorithm, was used for CDR3 identification, clonotype clustering and error correction. Lower-bound total TCR beta diversity was estimated with a nonparametric unseen species model using Euler transformation. TCRdb trimmed the raw reads at Q25, called clones with MiXCR and kept productive beta chains. Every CDR3 protein is listed once, alongside the most common genes and DNA of its rows. The V and J calls reflect TCRdb's pipeline rather than the authors' work. The sample table holds 1,300,000 or so distinct CDR3 sequences, of which around 59% were seen once. The ten most abundant clones make up over 5% of the sample.

The sequenced sample consisted of blood. This clonotype was sampled from a man younger than 35 in good health. The chain is encoded by TRBV27 joined to TRBJ2-1, with no confidently assigned D gene. At the DNA level, the sequence is TGTGCCAGCAGCCTAGTTACGTTTGGTGAGCAGTTCTTC. Its protein reads: CASSLVTFGEQFF.